This passage covers 7 T cell receptor beta chains from one sample sequenced in a study of shared clonotypes between healthy human individuals. Clones were sequenced by immunoSEQ multiplex PCR, and TCRdb holds only the in-frame ones, with some missing. Here the sample spans about 1 million clones, more than 60% being singletons. Sequencing was carried out using memory CD4+ T cells sorted from blood. Subset indicated: CD45RA-negative fraction. These receptors were obtained from a man younger than 30 in good health.

This chain joins TRBV4-3 and TRBJ2-7; 8 bases map to TRBD2. V shed 1 base and J 5 bases; nucleotides not matched to a gene: 4. The CDR3 totals 14 residues. Germline lookup yields CDR1 LGHNA and CDR2 YSLEER. In DNA form, the CDR3 reads TGCGCCAGCAGCCAAGTCGGCGGGGGGCACGAGCAGTACTTC. Translated: CASSQVGGGHEQYF.

The rearrangement links TRBV7-2 to TRBJ2-3; D is uncertain. The V gene's germline CDR1 is SGHTA and CDR2 FQGNSA. There are 14 residues in the CDR3. V was shortened by 1 base and J by 6 bases, with 11 bases between the two germline ends. Here the CDR3 DNA reads TGTGCCAGCAGCTTAGACGCAGGAGTGGATACGCAGTATTTT. Amino acid sequence: CASSLDAGVDTQYF.

The chain has TRBV28 and TRBJ2-4, with D possibly TRBD1 on 6 matching bases. Germline V lookup: CDR1 MDHEN, CDR2 SYDVKM. The ends were cut back, 6 bases at V and 5 bases at J, with 11 bases in the middle. The CDR3 is 13 amino acids. CDR3 amino acids: CASSLRTENIQYF. The CDR3 region has the DNA TGTGCCAGCAGCCTCCGGACAGAAAACATTCAGTACTTC.

This rearrangement joins TRBV7-9 to TRBJ2-7; 9 bases are shared with TRBD1. The CDR3 has 17 residues. Trimming removed 5 bases from V and 1 base from J; junction bases left unmatched: 12. Germline V lookup: CDR1 SEHNR, CDR2 FQNEAQ (reference sequence). The CDR3 loop reads CASSMGQGGSFSYEQYF. The DNA of the CDR3 is TGTGCCAGCAGCATGGGACAGGGCGGTTCGTTTTCCTACGAGCAGTACTTC.

The V and J genes are TRBV13 and TRBJ2-2, with 14 bases matching TRBD2. The J segment lost 13 bases and the V segment lost 4 bases, leaving 8 bases of the junction unmatched. Germline V gene lookup returns CDR1 PRHDT and CDR2 FYEKMQ (reference sequence). CDR3 length equals 15 residues. The CDR3, as DNA: TGTGCCAGCAGCTCCCGGAGGACTAGCGGGAGGTGGCTGTTTTTT. Its translation: CASSSRRTSGRWLFF.

The count of this clone is one. J is TRBJ2-7 and V is TRBV5-4; TRBD2 might be the D (6 bases). Per the germline V gene, CDR1 is SGHNT and CDR2 is YYREEE (reference sequence). The CDR3 extends over 14 amino acids. The V and J ends lost 2 bases and 3 bases respectively, with 12 bases between them. As DNA, the CDR3 is TGTGCCAGCAGCTTTCAGGAGGGCAGCTACGAGCAGTACTTC. Protein product: CASSFQEGSYEQYF.

The chain combines TRBV9 with TRBJ1-3, with a tentative D call TRBD1 (5 bases). This CDR3 comprises 13 residues. Per germline, CDR1 SGDLS and CDR2 YYNGEE. Trimming took off 0 bases at V and 4 bases at J, with 5 bases between the two ends. CDR3 nucleotides: TGTGCCAGCAGCGTAGGACAGGGAAACACCATATATTTT. Translated, it gives CASSVGQGNTIYF.